This T cell receptor beta chain was sequenced during a study of T cells in Graves' hyperthyroidism and ophthalmopathy. This clonotype was seen repeatedly, ten times or more. Amplification of TCR beta CDR3 regions used RNA as the template. RT-PCR in the first round (using the HTBI primer set) targeted the TCR CDR3. TCRdb recomputed calls from the multiplex PCR reads with MiXCR, one row per CDR3 protein. The sample holds roughly 740,000 distinct CDR3 sequences, 15% to 20% seen once. The germline V gene encodes CDR1 SGHTA and CDR2 FQGNSA. This CDR3 spans 14 amino acids. Trimming left V 0 bases short and J 8 bases short, with 13 bases between.

The rearrangement uses TRBV7-2 and TRBJ1-1; D gene ambiguous. The receptor was derived from a man between 18 and 35 years old with Graves' hyperthyroidism. Sequencing was performed on blood. The CDR3 loop reads CASSLASDTTEAFF. In DNA form, the CDR3 reads TGTGCCAGCAGCTTAGCTAGCGACACGACGGAAGCTTTCTTT.